One and the same sample provided the 6 T cell receptor beta chains below, sequenced in a study of control samples from healthy donors and cancer patients. Only in-frame clones appear in the TCRdb table, and some are missing; sequencing was by immunoSEQ multiplex PCR. Of approximately 140,000 clones listed, roughly 91% are singletons. Sequences were obtained from PBMCs. These TCRs come from a man aged 45 to 65 with head and neck cancer.

In its sample, this clone was seen once. V and J are TRBV5-1 and TRBJ1-1; TRBD1 might be the D (5 bases). V shed 7 bases and J shed 1 base, with 14 bases lying between them. The CDR3 sequence is 14 residues long. Germline V gene lookup returns CDR1 SGHRS and CDR2 YFSETQ. As DNA, the CDR3 is TGCGCCAGCTTCCTAGGGCAGGGGAACACTGAAGCTTTCTTT. It is translated as CASFLGQGNTEAFF.

V is TRBV30 and J is TRBJ1-5, with unresolved D. Germline V gives CDR1 GTSNPN, CDR2 SVGIG (reference sequence). V was trimmed by 2 bases and J by 5 bases, leaving 13 bases between them. The CDR3 covers 14 residues. The CDR3 loop is CAWSSFAGDQPQHF. Written as DNA, the CDR3 is TGTGCCTGGAGTAGCTTCGCAGGAGATCAGCCCCAGCATTTT.

This rearrangement joins TRBV28 to TRBJ1-1; TRBD1 matches at 9 bases. The germline gives CDR1 MDHEN, CDR2 SYDVKM. The CDR3 covers 16 residues. Trimming removed 3 bases from V and 5 bases from J; junction bases left unmatched: 10. The CDR3 DNA is TGTGCCAGCAGTTTGTACCAACAGGGGGCTAGAACTGAAGCTTTCTTT. Translated: CASSLYQQGARTEAFF.

The sample holds one count of this clone. The chain links TRBV24-1 to TRBJ2-1; 8 nucleotides line up with TRBD2. The CDR3 is 14 amino acids. Germline CDR1 reads KGHDR; CDR2 reads SFDVKD. V lost 12 bases, J lost 4 bases, and 10 bases stayed unmatched. CDR3 bases: TGTGCCGCCGGGGGGGCTAGCGGGTACAATGAGCAGTTCTTC. This encodes CAAGGASGYNEQFF.

This clone was observed a single time. The chain joins TRBV9 to TRBJ1-2; D not resolved. V was cut by 0 bases and J by 4 bases, with 13 bases left in between. CDR3 length equals 15 residues. The V gene's germline CDR1 is SGDLS and CDR2 YYNGEE. CDR3 sequence (DNA): TGTGCCAGCAGCGTAGGCGAGGGAGGCGGCTATGGCTACACCTTC. This gives the protein CASSVGEGGGYGYTF. The full variable domain, rest sourced from reference TRBV9 and TRBJ1-2, is DSGVTQTPKHLITATGQRVTLRCSPRSGDLSVYWYQQSLDQGLQFLIQYYNGEERAKGNILERFSAQQFPDLHSELNLSSLELGDSALYFCASSVGEGGGYGYTFGSGTRLTVV.

There are a few counts of this clone. The chain combines TRBV7-2 with TRBJ2-5; D remains unclear. The germline gives CDR1 SGHTA, CDR2 FQGNSA. The V end lost 0 bases, the J end lost 1 base, and 9 bases lay between the germline ends. CDR3 length equals 15 residues. Here the CDR3 reads CASSLATAPQETQYF. CDR3 sequence (DNA): TGTGCCAGCAGCTTAGCCACAGCCCCCCAAGAGACCCAGTACTTC.